A selection of T cell receptor beta chains follows, all from one sample in a study of blood T cell repertoires in COVID-19. The repertoire was sequenced with immunoSEQ multiplex PCR; TCRdb's copy has only in-frame clones and lacks some. In the table there are roughly 350,000 clones, approximately 81% of which are singletons. The specimen was peripheral blood. The receptors were gathered from a young woman with acute or convalescent COVID-19. Each CDR3 is given with its conserved first and last residue. Each record gives: clone size, CDR3 length, V gene, J gene, CDR3 protein. Not every row has a clone size; where given, it reads once, few, many or a size class.

abundance: once; len: 15; v_gene: TRBV6-5; j_gene: TRBJ1-6; CDR3aa: CASLVGQGWDSPLHF
abundance: once; len: 15; v_gene: TRBV7-8; j_gene: TRBJ1-5; CDR3aa: CASSLVAGGGQPQHF
abundance: .; len: 15; v_gene: TRBV30; j_gene: TRBJ1-2; CDR3aa: CAWRLTGTGDYGYTF
abundance: .; len: 14; v_gene: TRBV7-3; j_gene: TRBJ2-2; CDR3aa: CASSLSGVTGELFF
abundance: .; len: 16; v_gene: TRBV9; j_gene: TRBJ1-5; CDR3aa: CASSPTAAGQNQPQHF
abundance: .; len: 17; v_gene: TRBV23-1; j_gene: TRBJ2-3; CDR3aa: CASSQSRLAGSTDTQYF
abundance: .; len: 14; v_gene: TRBV5-1; j_gene: TRBJ2-5; CDR3aa: CASSLGGGQETQYF
abundance: .; len: 15; v_gene: TRBV19; j_gene: TRBJ2-3; CDR3aa: CASGPRTSGTDTQYF
abundance: once; len: 15; v_gene: TRBV3-1/TRBV3-2; j_gene: TRBJ2-1; CDR3aa: CASSQEGLGGNEQFF
abundance: .; len: 14; v_gene: TRBV5-1; j_gene: TRBJ2-7; CDR3aa: CASSPGTGTYEQYF
abundance: .; len: 16; v_gene: TRBV6-5; j_gene: TRBJ2-2; CDR3aa: CASSHSRTGGTGELFF
abundance: .; len: 13; v_gene: TRBV3-1/TRBV3-2; j_gene: TRBJ1-1; CDR3aa: CASSQGRNTEAFF
abundance: .; len: 14; v_gene: TRBV5-6; j_gene: TRBJ1-6; CDR3aa: CASSPTPDNSPLHF
abundance: .; len: 13; v_gene: TRBV29-1; j_gene: TRBJ2-5; CDR3aa: CSVDAQVQETQYF
abundance: few; len: 12; v_gene: TRBV7-9; j_gene: TRBJ1-5; CDR3aa: CASSFLTEPQHF
abundance: .; len: 14; v_gene: TRBV6-1; j_gene: TRBJ1-2; CDR3aa: CASSEGTGVDGYTF
abundance: .; len: 15; v_gene: TRBV3-1/TRBV3-2; j_gene: TRBJ2-7; CDR3aa: CASSYSGSISVEQYF
abundance: .; len: 14; v_gene: TRBV3-1/TRBV3-2; j_gene: TRBJ2-2; CDR3aa: CASSQDTVTGELFF
abundance: .; len: 14; v_gene: TRBV29-1; j_gene: TRBJ1-2; CDR3aa: CSAGGGQGLNGYTF
abundance: .; len: 15; v_gene: TRBV6-4; j_gene: TRBJ1-6; CDR3aa: CASSDSGGDNSPLHF
abundance: .; len: 16; v_gene: TRBV4-2; j_gene: TRBJ1-1; CDR3aa: CASSQDAPGLNTEAFF
abundance: few; len: 15; v_gene: TRBV6-5; j_gene: TRBJ1-6; CDR3aa: CASNLEGAANSPLHF
abundance: .; len: 16; v_gene: TRBV7-6; j_gene: TRBJ1-5; CDR3aa: CASSLGQEYSNQPQHF
abundance: .; len: 14; v_gene: TRBV6-2/TRBV6-3; j_gene: TRBJ2-6; CDR3aa: CASSLFSGANVLTF
abundance: .; len: 14; v_gene: TRBV6-1; j_gene: TRBJ2-5; CDR3aa: CASSESTTGGTQYF
abundance: .; len: 15; v_gene: TRBV6-5; j_gene: TRBJ1-2; CDR3aa: CASSYARGGSYGYTF
abundance: .; len: 15; v_gene: TRBV6-2/TRBV6-3; j_gene: TRBJ2-2; CDR3aa: CASSVAGRNTGELFF
abundance: .; len: 13; v_gene: TRBV5-4; j_gene: TRBJ1-2; CDR3aa: CATVQGGNYGYTF